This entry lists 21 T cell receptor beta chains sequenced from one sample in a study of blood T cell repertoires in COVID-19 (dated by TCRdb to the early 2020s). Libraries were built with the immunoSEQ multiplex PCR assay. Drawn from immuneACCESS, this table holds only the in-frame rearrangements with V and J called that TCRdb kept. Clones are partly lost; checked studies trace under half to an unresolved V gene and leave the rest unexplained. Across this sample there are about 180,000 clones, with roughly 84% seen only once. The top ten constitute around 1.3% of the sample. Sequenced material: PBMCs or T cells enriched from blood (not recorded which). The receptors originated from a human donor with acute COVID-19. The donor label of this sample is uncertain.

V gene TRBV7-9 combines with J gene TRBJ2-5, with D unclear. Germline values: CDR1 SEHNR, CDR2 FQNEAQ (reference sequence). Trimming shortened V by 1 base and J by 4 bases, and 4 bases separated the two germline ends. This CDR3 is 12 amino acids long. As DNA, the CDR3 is TGTGCCAGCAGCTTAGTAGCAGAGACCCAGTACTTC. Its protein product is CASSLVAETQYF. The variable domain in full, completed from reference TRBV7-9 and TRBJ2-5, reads DTGVSQNPRHKITKRGQNVTFRCDPISEHNRLYWYRQTLGQGPEFLTYFQNEAQLEKSRLLSDRFSAERPKGSFSTLEIQRTEQGDSAMYLCASSLVAETQYFGPGTRLLVL.

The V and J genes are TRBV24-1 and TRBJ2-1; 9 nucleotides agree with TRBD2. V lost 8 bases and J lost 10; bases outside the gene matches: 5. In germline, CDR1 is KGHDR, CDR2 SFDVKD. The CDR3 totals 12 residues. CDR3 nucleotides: TGTGCCACCAAGCCAGCGGGGGGAGAGCAGTTCTTC. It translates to CATKPAGGEQFF.

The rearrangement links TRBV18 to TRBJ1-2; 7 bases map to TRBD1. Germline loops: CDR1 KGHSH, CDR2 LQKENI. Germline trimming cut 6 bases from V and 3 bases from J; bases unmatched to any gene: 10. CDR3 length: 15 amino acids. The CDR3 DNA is TGTGCCAGCTCGCCCGGGACCGGGACAGACTATGGCTACACCTTC. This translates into CASSPGTGTDYGYTF.

The CDR3 sequence: CATSRDVGQENYEQYF. CDR3 in DNA: TGTGCCACCAGCAGAGATGTCGGACAGGAAAACTACGAGCAGTACTTC. This sequence joins TRBV15 and TRBJ2-7; 7 nucleotides match TRBD1. Trimming at V came to 0 bases and at J to 3 bases, leaving 8 bases not matched to a gene. CDR1 and CDR2 (germline): LNHNV, YYDKDF (reference sequence). The CDR3 spans 16 residues.

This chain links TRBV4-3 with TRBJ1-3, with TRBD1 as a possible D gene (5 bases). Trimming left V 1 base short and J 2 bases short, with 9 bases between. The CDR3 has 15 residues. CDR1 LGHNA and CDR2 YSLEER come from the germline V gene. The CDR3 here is CASSQGRGPGNTIYF. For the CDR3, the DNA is TGCGCCAGCAGCCAAGGGAGGGGTCCTGGAAACACCATATATTTT.

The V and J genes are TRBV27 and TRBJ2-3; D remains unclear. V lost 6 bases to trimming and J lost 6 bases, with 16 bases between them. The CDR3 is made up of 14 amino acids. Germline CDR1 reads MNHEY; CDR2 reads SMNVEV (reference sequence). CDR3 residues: CASSPTNGADTQYF. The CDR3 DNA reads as TGTGCCAGCAGCCCGACCAACGGAGCGGATACGCAGTATTTT.

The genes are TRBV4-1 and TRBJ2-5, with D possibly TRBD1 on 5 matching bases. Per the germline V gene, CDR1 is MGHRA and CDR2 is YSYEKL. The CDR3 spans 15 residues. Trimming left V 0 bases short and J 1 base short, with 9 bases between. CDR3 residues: CASSQDRALQETQYF. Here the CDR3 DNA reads TGCGCCAGCAGCCAAGACAGGGCTCTCCAAGAGACCCAGTACTTC.

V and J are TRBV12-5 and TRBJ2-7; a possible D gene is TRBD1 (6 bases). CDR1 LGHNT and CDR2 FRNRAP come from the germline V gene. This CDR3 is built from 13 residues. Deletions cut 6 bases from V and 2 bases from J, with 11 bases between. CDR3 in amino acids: CASGPRQAYEQYF. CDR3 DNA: TGTGCTAGTGGACCCCGACAGGCCTACGAGCAGTACTTC.

The CDR3 bases are TGTGCCAGCAGCTCGCTCGCCTATTCCGGGGATACGCAGTATTTT. It specifies CASSSLAYSGDTQYF. V usage is TRBV7-2 and J usage is TRBJ2-3; D is unclear. V lost 4 bases and J lost 6, with 17 bases in between. Germline CDR1 reads SGHTA; CDR2 reads FQGNSA. The CDR3 loop spans 15 amino acids.

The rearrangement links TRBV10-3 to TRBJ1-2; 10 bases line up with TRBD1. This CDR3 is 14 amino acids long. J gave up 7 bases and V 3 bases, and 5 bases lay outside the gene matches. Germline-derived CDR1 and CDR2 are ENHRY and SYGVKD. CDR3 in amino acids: CAISDRQGALGYTF. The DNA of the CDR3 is TGTGCCATCAGTGATAGACAGGGGGCGCTTGGCTACACCTTC.

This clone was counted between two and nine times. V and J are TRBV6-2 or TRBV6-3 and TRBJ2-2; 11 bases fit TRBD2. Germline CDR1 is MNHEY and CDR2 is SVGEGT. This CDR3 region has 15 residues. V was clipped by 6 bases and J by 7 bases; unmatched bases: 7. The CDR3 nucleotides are TGTGCCAGCAGCACCCTAGCGGGGGGACTCGGGGAGCTGTTTTTT. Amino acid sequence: CASSTLAGGLGELFF.

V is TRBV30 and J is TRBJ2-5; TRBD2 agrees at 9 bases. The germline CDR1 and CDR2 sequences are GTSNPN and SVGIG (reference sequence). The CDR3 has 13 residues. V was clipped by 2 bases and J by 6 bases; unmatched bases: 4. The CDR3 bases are TGTGCCTGGAGTAGCGGGGGGTGGAAGACCCAGTACTTC. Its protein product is CAWSSGGWKTQYF.

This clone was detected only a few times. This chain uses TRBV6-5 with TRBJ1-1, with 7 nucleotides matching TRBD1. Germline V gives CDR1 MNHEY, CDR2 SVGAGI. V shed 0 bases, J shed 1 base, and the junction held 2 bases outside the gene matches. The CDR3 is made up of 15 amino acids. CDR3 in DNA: TGTGCCAGCAGTTACTCGGGGGACAGGAACACTGAAGCTTTCTTT. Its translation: CASSYSGDRNTEAFF.

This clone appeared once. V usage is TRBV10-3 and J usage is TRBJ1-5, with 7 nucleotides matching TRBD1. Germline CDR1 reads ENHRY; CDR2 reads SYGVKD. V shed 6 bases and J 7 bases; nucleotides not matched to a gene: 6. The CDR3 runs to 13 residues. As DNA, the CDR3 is TGTGCCATCAGGGACAGGAGGGAACAGCCCCAGCATTTT. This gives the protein CAIRDRREQPQHF.

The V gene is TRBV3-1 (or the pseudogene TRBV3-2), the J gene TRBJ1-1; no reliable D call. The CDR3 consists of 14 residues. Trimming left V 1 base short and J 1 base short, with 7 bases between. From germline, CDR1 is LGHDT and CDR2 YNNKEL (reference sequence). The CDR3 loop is CASSQGRGNTEAFF. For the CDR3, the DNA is TGTGCCAGCAGCCAAGGCCGCGGGAACACTGAAGCTTTCTTT.

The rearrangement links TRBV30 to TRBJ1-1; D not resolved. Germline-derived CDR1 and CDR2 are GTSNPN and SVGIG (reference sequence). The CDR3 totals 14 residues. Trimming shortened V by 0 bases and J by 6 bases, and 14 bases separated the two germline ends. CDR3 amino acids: CAWSVEMRGAEAFF. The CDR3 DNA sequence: TGTGCCTGGAGTGTAGAGATGAGAGGCGCTGAAGCTTTCTTT. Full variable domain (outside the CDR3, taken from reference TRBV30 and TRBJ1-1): SQTIHQWPATLVQPVGSPLSLECTVEGTSNPNLYWYRQAAGRGLQLLFYSVGIGQISSEVPQNLSASRPQDRQFILSSKKLLLSDSGFYLCAWSVEMRGAEAFFGQGTRLTVV.

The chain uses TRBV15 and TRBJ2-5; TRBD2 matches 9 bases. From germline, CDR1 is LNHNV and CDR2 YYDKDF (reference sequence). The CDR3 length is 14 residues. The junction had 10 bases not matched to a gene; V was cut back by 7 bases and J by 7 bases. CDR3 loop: CATTHRAGGVTQYF. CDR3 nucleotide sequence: TGTGCCACCACACACAGAGCGGGGGGAGTGACCCAGTACTTC.

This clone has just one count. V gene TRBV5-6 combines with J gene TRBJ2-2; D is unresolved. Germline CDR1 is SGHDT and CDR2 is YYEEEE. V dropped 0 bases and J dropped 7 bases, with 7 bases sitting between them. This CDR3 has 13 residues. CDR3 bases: TGTGCCAGCAGCTTGGTCCGGGTCGGGGAGCTGTTTTTT. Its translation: CASSLVRVGELFF. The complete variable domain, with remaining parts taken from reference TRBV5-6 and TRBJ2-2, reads DAGVTQSPTHLIKTRGQQVTLRCSPKSGHDTVSWYQQALGQGPQFIFQYYEEEERQRGNFPDRFSGHQFPNYSSELNVNALLLGDSALYLCASSLVRVGELFFGEGSRLTVL.

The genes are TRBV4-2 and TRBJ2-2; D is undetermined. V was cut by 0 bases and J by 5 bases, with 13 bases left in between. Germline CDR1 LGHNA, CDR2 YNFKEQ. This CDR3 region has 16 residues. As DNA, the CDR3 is TGTGCCAGCAGCCAAGATGTGGCCATTACAACCGGGGAGCTGTTTTTT. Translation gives CASSQDVAITTGELFF.

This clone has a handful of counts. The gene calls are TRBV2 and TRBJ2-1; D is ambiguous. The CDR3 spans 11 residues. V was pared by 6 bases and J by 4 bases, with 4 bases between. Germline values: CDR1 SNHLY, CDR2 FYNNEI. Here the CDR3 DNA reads TGTGCCAGCAGGAGGTACAATGAGCAGTTCTTC. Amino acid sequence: CASRRYNEQFF. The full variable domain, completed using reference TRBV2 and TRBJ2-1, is EPEVTQTPSHQVTQMGQEVILRCVPISNHLYFYWYRQILGQKVEFLVSFYNNEISEKSEIFDDQFSVERPDGSNFTLKIRSTKLEDSAMYFCASRRYNEQFFGPGTRLTVL.

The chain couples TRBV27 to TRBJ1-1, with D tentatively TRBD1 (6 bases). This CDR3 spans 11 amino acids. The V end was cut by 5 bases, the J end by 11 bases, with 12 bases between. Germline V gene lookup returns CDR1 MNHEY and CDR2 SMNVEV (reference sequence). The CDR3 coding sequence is TGTGCCAGCAGTGTAGGGGGTAGGGCTTTCTTT. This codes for CASSVGGRAFF.